These 6 T cell receptor beta chains came from one sample sequenced in a study of blood T cell repertoires in COVID-19. The assay was immunoSEQ multiplex PCR, and TCRdb's table has in-frame clones only and misses some. The table lists 150,000 to 200,000 clones, approximately 83% of them singletons. Sequenced input: peripheral blood. These receptors came from a man aged 55 to 69 with acute or convalescent COVID-19.

This chain connects TRBV9 to TRBJ1-2; D is undetermined. Deletions cut 0 bases from V and 6 bases from J, with 12 bases between. CDR1 and CDR2 (germline): SGDLS, YYNGEE. The CDR3 length is 14 residues. CDR3 in DNA: TGTGCCAGCAGCGTAGGGCCTGGTAAAGATGGCTACACCTTC. Protein sequence: CASSVGPGKDGYTF.

The V and J genes are TRBV28 and TRBJ1-6; D is perhaps TRBD1 (5 bases). Trimming took off 3 bases at V and 8 bases at J, with 11 bases between the two ends. Germline V gene data show CDR1 as MDHEN and CDR2 as SYDVKM. The CDR3 is 14 residues long. The DNA of the CDR3 is TGTGCCAGCAGTTTGAGTCAGGGTTATTCACCCCTCCACTTT. This codes for CASSLSQGYSPLHF.

The genes are TRBV4-1 and TRBJ1-5, with D possibly TRBD1 on 6 matching bases. Germline assignment: CDR1 MGHRA and CDR2 YSYEKL. Trimming stripped 4 bases from V and 5 bases from J, with 12 bases between. The CDR3 extends over 14 amino acids. CDR3 sequence (DNA): TGCGCCAGCAGCCGATATTGGACAGATCAGCCCCAGCATTTT. Protein product: CASSRYWTDQPQHF.

CDR3 sequence reads: CASSLASGRANEQFF. CDR3 DNA sequence: TGCGCCAGCAGCTTGGCTAGCGGGAGGGCCAATGAGCAGTTCTTC. The gene calls are TRBV5-1 and TRBJ2-1; 12 bases are shared with TRBD2. Germline assignment: CDR1 SGHRS and CDR2 YFSETQ. The junction had 1 base not matched to a gene; V was cut back by 0 bases and J by 6 bases. This CDR3 region has 15 residues.

V gene TRBV18 combines with J gene TRBJ2-7; tentative D call: TRBD2 (6 bases). The germline CDR1 and CDR2 sequences are KGHSH and LQKENI. This CDR3 is 16 amino acids long. Trimming cost V 2 bases and J 1 base, with 15 bases left between them. This CDR3 is CASSPGLGLRSYEQYF. In nucleotides, the CDR3 is TGTGCCAGCTCACCAGGTTTGGGACTGCGATCCTACGAGCAGTACTTC.

The chain uses TRBV6-1 and TRBJ2-1; D unclear. V lost 0 bases and J lost 5, with 14 bases in between. The germline V gene has CDR1 MNHNS and CDR2 SASEGT. The CDR3 runs to 16 residues. CDR3 protein: CASSEARGDGNNEQFF. Written as DNA, the CDR3 is TGTGCCAGCAGTGAAGCGCGCGGTGACGGAAACAATGAGCAGTTCTTC.